This T cell receptor beta chain was recorded in a study of blood T cell repertoires in COVID-19. In the study overall: The origin of the acute and convalescent COVID-19 samples was the United States, Italy and Spain. T cells, B-cell-depleted T cells, or PBMCs provided the cDNA or gDNA that served as material.

CDR3 length: 12 residues. CDR1 is SGHDN, CDR2 FVKESK, per germline. On this clone itself: One end of the junction varies from germline; a read error may be responsible.

As handled by the study authors: It was from reference gene primer amplification that nucleated cell counts were estimated. Profiled with immunoSEQ multiplex PCR; TCRdb holds only in-frame clones, not every one. The V and J calls and clone size were taken over from that table, and D and trimming were inferred from the DNA. The data hold fewer than 110,000 clones, with around 92% observed a single time. The TCR sequence derives from a man aged 40-49 years with active or convalescent COVID-19. This chain uses TRBV14 with TRBJ1-2, with a tentative D call TRBD1 (6 bases). The sequenced material came from peripheral blood. Here the CDR3 reads CASSQLGQRLSF. CDR3 coding DNA: TGTGCCAGCAGCCAATTAGGACAGAGGTTATCCTTC.